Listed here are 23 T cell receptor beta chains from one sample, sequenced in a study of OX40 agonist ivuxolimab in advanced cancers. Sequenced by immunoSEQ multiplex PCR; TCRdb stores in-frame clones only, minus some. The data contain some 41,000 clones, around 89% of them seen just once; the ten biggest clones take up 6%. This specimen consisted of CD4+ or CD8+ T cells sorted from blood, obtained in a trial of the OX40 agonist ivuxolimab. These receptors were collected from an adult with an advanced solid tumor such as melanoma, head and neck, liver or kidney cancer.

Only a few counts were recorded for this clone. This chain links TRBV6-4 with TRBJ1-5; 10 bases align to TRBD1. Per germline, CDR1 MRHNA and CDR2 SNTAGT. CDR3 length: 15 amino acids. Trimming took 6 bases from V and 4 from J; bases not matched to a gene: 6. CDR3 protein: CASRGQGESNQPQHF. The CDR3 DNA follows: TGTGCCAGCAGAGGACAGGGGGAGAGTAATCAGCCCCAGCATTTT.

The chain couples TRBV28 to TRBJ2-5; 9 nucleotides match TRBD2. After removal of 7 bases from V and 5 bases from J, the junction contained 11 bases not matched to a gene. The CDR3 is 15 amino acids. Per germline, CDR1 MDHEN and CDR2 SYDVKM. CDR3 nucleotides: TGTGCCAGCATTGGGGCAGGGCTAGCGGGGGAGACCCAGTACTTC. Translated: CASIGAGLAGETQYF.

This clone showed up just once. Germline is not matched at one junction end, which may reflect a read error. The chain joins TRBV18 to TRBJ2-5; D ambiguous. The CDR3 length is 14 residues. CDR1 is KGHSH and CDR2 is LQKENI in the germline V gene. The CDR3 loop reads CASSLAATREAQYF. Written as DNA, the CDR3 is TGTGCCAGCTCACTCGCGGCTACAAGAGAGGCCCAGTACTTC.

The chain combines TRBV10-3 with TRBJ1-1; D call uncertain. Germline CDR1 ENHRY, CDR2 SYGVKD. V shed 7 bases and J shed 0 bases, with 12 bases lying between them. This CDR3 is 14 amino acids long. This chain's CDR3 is CAIKGQAMNTEAFF. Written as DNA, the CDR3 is TGTGCCATCAAAGGGCAGGCGATGAACACTGAAGCTTTCTTT.

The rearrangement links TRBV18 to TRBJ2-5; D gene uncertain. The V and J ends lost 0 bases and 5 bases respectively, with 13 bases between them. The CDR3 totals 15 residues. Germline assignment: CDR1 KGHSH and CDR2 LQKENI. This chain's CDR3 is CASSPPRVAGETQYF. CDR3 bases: TGTGCCAGCTCACCACCCCGAGTAGCAGGCGAGACCCAGTACTTC.

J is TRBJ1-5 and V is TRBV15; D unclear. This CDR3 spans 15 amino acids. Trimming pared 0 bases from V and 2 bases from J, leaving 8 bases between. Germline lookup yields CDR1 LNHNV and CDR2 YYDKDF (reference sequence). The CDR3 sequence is CATSRDLPGNQPQHF. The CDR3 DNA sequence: TGTGCCACCAGCAGAGATCTACCGGGCAATCAGCCCCAGCATTTT.

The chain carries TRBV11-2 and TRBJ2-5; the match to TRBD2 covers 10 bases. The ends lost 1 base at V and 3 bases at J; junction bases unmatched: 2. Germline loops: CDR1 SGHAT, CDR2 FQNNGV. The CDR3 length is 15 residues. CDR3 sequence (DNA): TGTGCCAGCAGCTTAGTCACTAGCGGGAAAGAGACCCAGTACTTC. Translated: CASSLVTSGKETQYF.

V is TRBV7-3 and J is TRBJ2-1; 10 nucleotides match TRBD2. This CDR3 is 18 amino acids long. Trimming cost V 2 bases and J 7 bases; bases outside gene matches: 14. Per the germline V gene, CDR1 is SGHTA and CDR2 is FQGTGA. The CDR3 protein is CASSLGVGAGGPGNEQFF. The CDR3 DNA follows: TGTGCCAGCAGCTTAGGTGTGGGAGCGGGAGGGCCGGGAAATGAGCAGTTCTTC.

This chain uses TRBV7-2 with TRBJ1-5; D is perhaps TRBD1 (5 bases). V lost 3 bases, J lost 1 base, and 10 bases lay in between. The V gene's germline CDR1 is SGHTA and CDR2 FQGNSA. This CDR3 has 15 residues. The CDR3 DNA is TGTGCCAGCAGCTTGGAGGGGCTAAGCAATCAGCCCCAGCATTTT. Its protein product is CASSLEGLSNQPQHF.

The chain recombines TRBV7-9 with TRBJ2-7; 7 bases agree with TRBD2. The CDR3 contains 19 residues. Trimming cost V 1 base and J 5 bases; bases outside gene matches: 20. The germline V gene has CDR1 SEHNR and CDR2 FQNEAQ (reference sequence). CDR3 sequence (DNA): TGTGCCAGCAGCTTAGTTAGGACTAGAAACTTCCAGACAAGCCACGAGCAGTACTTC. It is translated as CASSLVRTRNFQTSHEQYF.

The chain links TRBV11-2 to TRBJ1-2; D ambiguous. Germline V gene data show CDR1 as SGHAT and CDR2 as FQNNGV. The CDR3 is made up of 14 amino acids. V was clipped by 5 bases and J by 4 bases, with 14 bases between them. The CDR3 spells CASSLTTRFYGYTF. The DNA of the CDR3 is TGTGCCAGCAGCCTGACCACAAGATTCTATGGCTACACCTTC.

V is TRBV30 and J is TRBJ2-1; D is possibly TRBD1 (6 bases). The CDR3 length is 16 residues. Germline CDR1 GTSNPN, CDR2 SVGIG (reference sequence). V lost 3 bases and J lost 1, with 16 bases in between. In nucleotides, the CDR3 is TGTGCCTGGAGCGGAATACAGGGTCTGTCCTACAATGAGCAGTTCTTC. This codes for CAWSGIQGLSYNEQFF.

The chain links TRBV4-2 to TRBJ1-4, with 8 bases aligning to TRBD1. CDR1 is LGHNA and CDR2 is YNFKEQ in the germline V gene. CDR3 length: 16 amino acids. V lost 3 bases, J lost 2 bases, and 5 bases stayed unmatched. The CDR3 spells CASSHGQGTTNEKLFF. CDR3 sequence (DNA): TGTGCCAGCAGCCACGGACAGGGAACCACTAATGAAAAACTGTTTTTT.

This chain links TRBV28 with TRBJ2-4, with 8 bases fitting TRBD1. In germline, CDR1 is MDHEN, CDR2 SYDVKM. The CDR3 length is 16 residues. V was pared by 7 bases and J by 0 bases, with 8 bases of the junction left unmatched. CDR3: CASNSQGALAKNIQYF. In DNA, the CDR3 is TGTGCCAGCAACTCCCAGGGGGCTTTAGCCAAAAACATTCAGTACTTC.

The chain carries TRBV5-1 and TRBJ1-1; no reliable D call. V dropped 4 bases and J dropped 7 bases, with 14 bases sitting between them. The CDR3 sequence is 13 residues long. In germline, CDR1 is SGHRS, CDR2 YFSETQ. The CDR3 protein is CASSRIPSREAFF. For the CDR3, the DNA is TGCGCCAGCAGCCGGATTCCTTCCCGTGAAGCTTTCTTT.

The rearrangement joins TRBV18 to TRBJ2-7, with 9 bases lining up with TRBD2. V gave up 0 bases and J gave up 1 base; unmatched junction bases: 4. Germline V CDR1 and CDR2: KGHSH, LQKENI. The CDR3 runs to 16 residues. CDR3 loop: CASSPPLAGDSYEQYF. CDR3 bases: TGTGCCAGCTCACCACCACTAGCGGGCGATTCCTACGAGCAGTACTTC.

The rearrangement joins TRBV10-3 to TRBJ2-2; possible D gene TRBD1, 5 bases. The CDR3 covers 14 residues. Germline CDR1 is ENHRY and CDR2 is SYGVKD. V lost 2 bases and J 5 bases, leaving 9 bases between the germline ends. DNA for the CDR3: TGTGCCATCAGTGAGCTCAAGGGGACCGGGGAGCTGTTTTTT. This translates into CAISELKGTGELFF.

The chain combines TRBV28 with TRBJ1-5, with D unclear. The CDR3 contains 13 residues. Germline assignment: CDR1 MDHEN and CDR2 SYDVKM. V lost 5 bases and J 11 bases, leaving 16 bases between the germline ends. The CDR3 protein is CASSERGEAAQHF. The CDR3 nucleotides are TGTGCCAGCAGTGAACGGGGAGAGGCGGCCCAGCATTTT.

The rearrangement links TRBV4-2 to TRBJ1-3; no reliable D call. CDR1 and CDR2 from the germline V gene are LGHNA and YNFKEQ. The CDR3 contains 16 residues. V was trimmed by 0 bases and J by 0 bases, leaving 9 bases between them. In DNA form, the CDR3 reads TGTGCCAGCAGCCAAGAGTCATCCGACTCTGGAAACACCATATATTTT. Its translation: CASSQESSDSGNTIYF.

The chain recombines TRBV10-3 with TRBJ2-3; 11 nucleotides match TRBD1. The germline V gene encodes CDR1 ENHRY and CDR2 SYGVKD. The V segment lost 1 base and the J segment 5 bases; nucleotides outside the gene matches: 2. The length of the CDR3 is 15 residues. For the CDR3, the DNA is TGTGCCATCAGTGAGTGGGACAGGGGGAAAGATACGCAGTATTTT. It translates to CAISEWDRGKDTQYF.

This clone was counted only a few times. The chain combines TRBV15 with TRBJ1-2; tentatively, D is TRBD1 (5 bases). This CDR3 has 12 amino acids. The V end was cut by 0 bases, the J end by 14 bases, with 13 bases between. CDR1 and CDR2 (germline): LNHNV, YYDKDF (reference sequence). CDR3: CATSRDRIGGTF. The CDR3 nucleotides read TGTGCCACCAGCAGAGATCGGATTGGGGGGACCTTC.

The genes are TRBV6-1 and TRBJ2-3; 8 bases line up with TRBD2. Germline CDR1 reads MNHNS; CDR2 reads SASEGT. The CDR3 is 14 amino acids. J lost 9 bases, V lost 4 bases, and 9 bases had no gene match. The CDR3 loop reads CASSVITSGHTQYF. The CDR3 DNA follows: TGTGCCAGCAGTGTAATAACTAGCGGTCACACGCAGTATTTT.

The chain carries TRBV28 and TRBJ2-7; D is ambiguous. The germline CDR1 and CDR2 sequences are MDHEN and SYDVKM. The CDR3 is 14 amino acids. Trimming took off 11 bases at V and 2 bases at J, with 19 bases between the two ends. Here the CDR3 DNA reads TGTGCCGGAAGGGCCCAAGGGTCCCCCTACGAGCAGTACTTC. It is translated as CAGRAQGSPYEQYF.